Below, 15 T cell receptor beta chains from the same sample are listed, as sequenced in a study of blood T cell repertoires in COVID-19. Clones were sequenced by immunoSEQ multiplex PCR, and TCRdb holds only the in-frame ones, with some missing. The sample records over 250,000 clones, roughly 77% being singletons. Sequenced sample: peripheral blood. Every receptor here comes from a woman over 75 with acute or convalescent COVID-19.

This rearrangement joins TRBV19 to TRBJ2-3; the match to TRBD2 covers 8 bases. Per the germline V gene, CDR1 is LNHDA and CDR2 is SQIVND (reference sequence). V was pared by 7 bases and J by 4 bases, with 7 bases of the junction left unmatched. This CDR3 region has 14 residues. The CDR3 region is CASTLTSVSDTQYF. The CDR3 DNA reads as TGTGCCAGTACCTTGACTAGCGTCTCAGATACGCAGTATTTT.

This clone was counted a few times. The chain has TRBV5-6 and TRBJ1-6, with 9 bases lining up with TRBD1. The CDR3 runs to 16 residues. Germline V CDR1 and CDR2: SGHDT, YYEEEE. Unmatched junction bases numbered 9, after V lost 4 bases and J lost 7 bases. This chain's CDR3 is CASSLTGTGRNSPLHF. CDR3 coding DNA: TGTGCCAGCAGCCTAACCGGGACAGGGAGAAATTCACCCCTCCACTTT.

In its sample, this clone was seen a few times. The chain has TRBV4-1 and TRBJ2-1; perhaps TRBD2 as D (6 bases). V was clipped by 0 bases and J by 11 bases, with 14 bases between them. CDR3 length equals 14 residues. The germline V gene has CDR1 MGHRA and CDR2 YSYEKL. CDR3 in DNA: TGCGCCAGCAGCCAAGATCTGGCTAGCGAGAAGCAGTTCTTC. It is translated as CASSQDLASEKQFF.

The chain carries TRBV5-6 and TRBJ2-3; D is uncertain. The CDR3 is 13 residues long. CDR1 is SGHDT, CDR2 YYEEEE, per germline. V was shortened by 6 bases and J by 0 bases, with 8 bases between the two germline ends. The CDR3 protein is CASTSVSTDTQYF. CDR3 coding DNA: TGTGCCAGCACCTCGGTCAGCACAGATACGCAGTATTTT.

This chain connects TRBV7-2 to TRBJ1-2, with 8 positions matching TRBD1. In germline, CDR1 is SGHTA, CDR2 FQGNSA. This CDR3 comprises 15 residues. V lost 3 bases, J lost 8 bases, and 11 bases stayed unmatched. CDR3 nucleotide sequence: TGTGCCAGCAGCTTCTTTACCGGACAGGGTCTCGGCTACACCTTC. This codes for CASSFFTGQGLGYTF. Based on the CDR3 plus reference TRBV7-2 and TRBJ1-2, the full variable domain is GAGVSQSPSNKVTEKGKDVELRCDPISGHTALYWYRQSLGQGLEFLIYFQGNSAPDKSGLPSDRFSAERTGGSVSTLTIQRTQQEDSAVYLCASSFFTGQGLGYTFGSGTRLTVV.

This clone has a handful of counts. The chain carries TRBV19 and TRBJ2-3, with a possible D match to TRBD2 (5 bases). This CDR3 has 15 residues. Between the trimmed V and J ends, which lost 8 bases and 1 base, there was a span of 16 bases. The germline gives CDR1 LNHDA, CDR2 SQIVND (reference sequence). CDR3 amino acids: CASSGEGSRTDTQYF. In DNA, the CDR3 is TGTGCCAGTTCCGGGGAAGGGTCTCGCACAGATACGCAGTATTTT. The complete variable domain, with remaining parts taken from reference TRBV19 and TRBJ2-3, reads DGGITQSPKYLFRKEGQNVTLSCEQNLNHDAMYWYRQDPGQGLRLIYYSQIVNDFQKGDIAEGYSVSREKKESFPLTVTSAQKNPTAFYLCASSGEGSRTDTQYFGPGTRLTVL.

The gene calls are TRBV5-5 and TRBJ1-2; a possible D gene is TRBD1 (5 bases). Germline CDR1 reads SGHKS; CDR2 reads YYEKEE (reference sequence). The CDR3 runs to 13 residues. V lost 5 bases, J lost 0 bases, and 8 bases lay in between. This CDR3 is CASRRQSNYGYTF. The CDR3 bases are TGTGCCAGCAGGAGACAGTCTAACTATGGCTACACCTTC.

The rearrangement joins TRBV2 to TRBJ2-3; 8 bases agree with TRBD1. Germline V CDR1 and CDR2: SNHLY, FYNNEI. The CDR3 runs to 14 residues. Unmatched junction bases numbered 6, after V lost 7 bases and J lost 3 bases. The CDR3 DNA sequence: TGTGCCAGCAAAGACAGGGGCGGAACAGATACGCAGTATTTT. Translated, it gives CASKDRGGTDTQYF.

This sequence joins TRBV19 and TRBJ1-5, with D possibly matching TRBD1 (6 bases). The CDR3 covers 16 residues. V was trimmed by 1 base and J by 7 bases, leaving 17 bases between them. Germline V gene lookup returns CDR1 LNHDA and CDR2 SQIVND (reference sequence). The CDR3 reads CASSIVARGRGQPQHF. In nucleotides, the CDR3 is TGTGCCAGTAGTATAGTGGCCAGGGGCAGGGGACAGCCCCAGCATTTT.

This chain connects TRBV11-2 to TRBJ2-3, with D maybe TRBD2 (8 bases). There are 18 residues in the CDR3. Germline V gene lookup returns CDR1 SGHAT and CDR2 FQNNGV. Between the trimmed V and J ends, which lost 1 base and 1 base, there was a span of 18 bases. CDR3 amino acids: CASSLGQGGSGGTDTQYF. In nucleotides, the CDR3 is TGTGCCAGCAGCTTAGGACAGGGAGGTAGCGGGGGCACAGATACGCAGTATTTT.

The chain recombines TRBV27 with TRBJ2-7; 7 nucleotides align to TRBD2. Germline V gives CDR1 MNHEY, CDR2 SMNVEV (reference sequence). The V and J ends lost 5 bases and 2 bases, in that order; junction bases with no gene match: 15. This CDR3 is 17 amino acids long. CDR3 sequence: CASSPLLSSGGAYEQYF. In nucleotides, the CDR3 is TGTGCCAGCAGTCCCCTCTTATCTAGCGGAGGGGCCTACGAGCAGTACTTC.

This clone has only a few counts. This chain links TRBV10-3 with TRBJ1-6, with 10 bases identical to TRBD1. The CDR3 consists of 15 residues. V was pared by 4 bases and J by 8 bases, with 5 bases of the junction left unmatched. Germline V CDR1 and CDR2: ENHRY, SYGVKD. The CDR3 is CAISGQGARDSPLHF. Written as DNA, the CDR3 is TGTGCCATCAGTGGACAGGGGGCGCGGGATTCACCCCTCCACTTT.

The chain carries TRBV5-1 and TRBJ2-2; 14 positions agree with TRBD2. Germline CDR1 and CDR2: SGHRS and YFSETQ. The CDR3 has 17 residues. The ends lost 5 bases at V and 3 bases at J; junction bases unmatched: 6. In nucleotides, the CDR3 is TGCGCCAGCAGACGAGGGACTAGCGGGGGACACACCGGGGAGCTGTTTTTT. Translating it yields CASRRGTSGGHTGELFF.

J is TRBJ1-5 and V is TRBV4-1; 7 bases map to TRBD1. Germline trimming cut 4 bases from V and 1 base from J; bases unmatched to any gene: 16. CDR1 and CDR2 (germline): MGHRA, YSYEKL. The CDR3 contains 19 residues. CDR3 residues: CASSLLWGRGGTSNQPQHF. CDR3 nucleotide sequence: TGCGCCAGCAGCCTCCTATGGGGCCGAGGGGGCACGAGCAATCAGCCCCAGCATTTT.

The rearrangement links TRBV6-6 to TRBJ2-3; 8 bases are shared with TRBD1. In germline, CDR1 is MNHNY, CDR2 SVGAGI (reference sequence). The V and J ends lost 5 bases and 3 bases, in that order; junction bases with no gene match: 4. This CDR3 is 14 amino acids long. The CDR3 sequence is CASSRTGSTDTQYF. CDR3 nucleotides: TGTGCCAGCAGTAGGACAGGGTCTACAGATACGCAGTATTTT.